One sample yielded the 29 T cell receptor beta chains listed below, sequenced in a study of cytomegalovirus exposure and HLA in healthy donors. Profiling relied on immunoSEQ multiplex PCR, and the TCRdb table lists in-frame clones only, not all of them. The top ten hold more than 1.1% of the sample, which has around 180,000 clones, 86% seen once. Sample: PBMCs. The receptors here all came from a young woman in good health and CMV-seronegative.

This sequence joins TRBV29-1 and TRBJ2-1, with 7 positions matching TRBD1. The CDR3 is 14 amino acids. The germline gives CDR1 SQVTM, CDR2 ANQGSEA. Losses at the gene ends were 6 bases for V and 4 bases for J; bases not matched to a gene: 9. CDR3 protein: CSVNIRGTYNEQFF. The CDR3 DNA sequence: TGCAGCGTCAATATCAGGGGGACATACAATGAGCAGTTCTTC.

The chain employs TRBV5-1 and TRBJ2-7, with 8 bases lining up with TRBD1. CDR1 and CDR2 from the germline V gene are SGHRS and YFSETQ. Germline trimming cut 0 bases from V and 2 bases from J; bases unmatched to any gene: 4. The CDR3 loop spans 15 amino acids. The CDR3 here is CASSLEGTGAYEQYF. The DNA for the CDR3 is TGCGCCAGCAGCTTGGAAGGGACAGGAGCCTACGAGCAGTACTTC.

V usage is TRBV28 and J usage is TRBJ1-4; D remains unclear. V gave up 7 bases and J gave up 6 bases, with 18 bases separating them. CDR1 is MDHEN and CDR2 is SYDVKM in the germline V gene. There are 15 residues in the CDR3. The CDR3 DNA reads TGTGCCAGCAACATACTGCGGGGAGGAGATGAAAAACTGTTTTTT. It codes for CASNILRGGDEKLFF.

The V and J genes are TRBV5-1 and TRBJ1-1; no definite D call. Germline CDR1 reads SGHRS; CDR2 reads YFSETQ. V was shortened by 2 bases and J by 11 bases, with 19 bases between the two germline ends. The CDR3 runs to 14 residues. As DNA, the CDR3 is TGCGCCAGCAGCTTCAGCGGTGAACTGCCGGGGGCTTTCTTT. Protein: CASSFSGELPGAFF.

The chain employs TRBV7-5 and TRBJ2-3; TRBD2 is the table's D call and was not checked against the DNA. TRBV7-5 is designated a pseudogene. The CDR3 sequence is 19 residues long. CDR3 protein: CVRSLGSSGTVGSTDTQYF. The CDR3 region has the DNA TGTGTCAGAAGCTTAGGTTCTAGCGGGACCGTGGGGAGCACAGATACGCAGTATTTT.

The genes are TRBV5-5 and TRBJ2-7; D gene ambiguous. V was cut by 5 bases and J by 3 bases, with 18 bases left in between. Per germline, CDR1 SGHKS and CDR2 YYEKEE (reference sequence). The CDR3 contains 15 residues. CDR3 sequence: CASRQDAGSHYEQYF. The CDR3 DNA sequence: TGTGCCAGCAGACAAGATGCCGGGTCACACTACGAGCAGTACTTC.

The chain links TRBV15 to TRBJ2-1; unclear D gene. Trimming removed 5 bases from V and 0 bases from J, with 11 bases in between. The germline V gene encodes CDR1 LNHNV and CDR2 YYDKDF (reference sequence). The CDR3 totals 15 residues. This CDR3 is CATSLHYDSYNEQFF. CDR3 DNA sequence: TGTGCCACCAGCTTGCACTACGACTCCTACAATGAGCAGTTCTTC.

In nucleotides, the CDR3 is TGTGCCAGCAGTGAATCTGGACTAGCCGACAATGAGCAGTTCTTC. Its protein product is CASSESGLADNEQFF. V gene TRBV25-1 combines with J gene TRBJ2-1, with 8 positions matching TRBD2. The CDR3 has 15 amino acids. Germline CDR1 and CDR2: MGHDK and SYGVNS. After removal of 1 base from V and 5 bases from J, the junction contained 4 bases not matched to a gene.

The chain joins TRBV6-5 to TRBJ2-3; weak D call: TRBD2 (5 bases). Germline V gene lookup returns CDR1 MNHEY and CDR2 SVGAGI. CDR3 size: 13 residues. Trimming shortened V by 0 bases and J by 13 bases, and 14 bases separated the two germline ends. The CDR3 DNA reads as TGTGCCAGCAGTTACTCGACGGCAGCGGAGGAGTATTTT. It translates to CASSYSTAAEEYF.

The gene calls are TRBV19 and TRBJ1-1, with 7 positions matching TRBD1. Germline trimming cut 6 bases from V and 5 bases from J; bases unmatched to any gene: 3. There are 12 residues in the CDR3. Germline V gene data show CDR1 as LNHDA and CDR2 as SQIVND (reference sequence). The CDR3 sequence: CASSLRGTEAFF. The CDR3 bases are TGTGCCAGTAGCCTCAGGGGGACTGAAGCTTTCTTT.

The rearrangement uses TRBV4-1 and TRBJ2-5, with D possibly TRBD2 on 5 matching bases. The CDR3 length is 17 residues. V lost 2 bases, J lost 1 base, and 17 bases lay in between. Germline CDR1 and CDR2: MGHRA and YSYEKL. As DNA, the CDR3 is TGCGCCAGCAGCCAATCAAGAGGGAGCGGAACCCAAGAGACCCAGTACTTC. It specifies CASSQSRGSGTQETQYF.

The gene calls are TRBV15 and TRBJ1-2, with no clear D. This CDR3 spans 14 amino acids. V gave up 0 bases and J gave up 8 bases, with 13 bases separating them. Germline CDR1 reads LNHNV; CDR2 reads YYDKDF (reference sequence). CDR3 sequence reads: CATSRDRGLRGYTF. The CDR3 DNA sequence: TGTGCCACCAGCAGAGATCGTGGACTTCGAGGCTACACCTTC.

The chain combines TRBV19 with TRBJ2-7; D perhaps matches TRBD2 (6 bases). Trimming took off 5 bases at V and 3 bases at J, with 20 bases between the two ends. Germline V gene data show CDR1 as LNHDA and CDR2 as SQIVND (reference sequence). The CDR3 length is 16 residues. The CDR3 sequence: CASSYRDSGDFYEQYF. In DNA, the CDR3 is TGTGCCAGTAGTTATCGGGACTCCGGAGATTTCTACGAGCAGTACTTC.

The chain employs TRBV27 and TRBJ2-7, with a possible D match to TRBD2 (5 bases). Germline assignment: CDR1 MNHEY and CDR2 SMNVEV (reference sequence). The V end was cut by 5 bases, the J end by 3 bases, with 20 bases between. The CDR3 runs to 16 residues. The CDR3 DNA reads TGTGCCAGCAGTGCTTGGGGTTCTAGCAGTTACTACGAGCAGTACTTC. Its translation is CASSAWGSSSYYEQYF.

The chain uses TRBV19 and TRBJ2-2; 7 bases align to TRBD2. Germline V CDR1 and CDR2: LNHDA, SQIVND (reference sequence). V was clipped by 6 bases and J by 6 bases; unmatched bases: 7. CDR3 size: 14 residues. In nucleotides, the CDR3 is TGTGCCAGTAGGGGCGGGAGCACGGCCGGGGAGCTGTTTTTT. It translates to CASRGGSTAGELFF.

The chain recombines TRBV27 with TRBJ2-5; TRBD1 aligns across 8 bases. The length of the CDR3 is 19 residues. Germline V gene lookup returns CDR1 MNHEY and CDR2 SMNVEV (reference sequence). Trimming took 5 bases from V and 4 from J; bases not matched to a gene: 21. CDR3 DNA: TGTGCCAGCAGTCCAAAGGCCCCCGGACAGGGCGTAGGAGTAGAGACCCAGTACTTC. Encoded protein: CASSPKAPGQGVGVETQYF.

V gene TRBV6-5 combines with J gene TRBJ2-5; 12 positions match TRBD2. Trimming cost V 4 bases and J 5 bases; bases outside gene matches: 5. Germline V gives CDR1 MNHEY, CDR2 SVGAGI. The CDR3 extends over 15 amino acids. CDR3 nucleotides: TGTGCCAGCAGTTCACTAGCGGGAGGTCGGGAGACCCAGTACTTC. This codes for CASSSLAGGRETQYF.

The chain joins TRBV6-1 to TRBJ2-3, with TRBD2 identical over 12 bases. V gave up 2 bases and J gave up 3 bases; unmatched junction bases: 15. The CDR3 totals 20 residues. Germline CDR1 is MNHNS and CDR2 is SASEGT. The CDR3 region has the DNA TGTGCCAGCAGTGAAAGTTTGCGGCTAGCGGGAGGGAGAGGGACAGATACGCAGTATTTT. This translates into CASSESLRLAGGRGTDTQYF.

A single count supports this clone. The gene calls are TRBV27 and TRBJ2-5; D might be TRBD2 (5 bases). The J call may be incorrect, as the DNA end agrees better with TRBJ2-7. This CDR3 has 13 residues. Germline-derived CDR1 and CDR2 are MNHEY and SMNVEV (reference sequence). CDR3 DNA sequence: TGTGCCAGCAGCAGAACGGGATCCTACGAGCAGTACTTC. It is translated as CASSRTGSYEQYF.

The J gene is TRBJ2-1, the V gene TRBV6-5; 7 positions match TRBD1. The CDR3 runs to 15 residues. Per the germline V gene, CDR1 is MNHEY and CDR2 is SVGAGI. Trimming took 4 bases from V and 3 from J; bases not matched to a gene: 6. As DNA, the CDR3 is TGTGCCAGCAGTTGGACAGGCCCTCTCTACAATGAGCAGTTCTTC. Translated: CASSWTGPLYNEQFF.

This chain links TRBV27 with TRBJ1-2; possibly TRBD1 for D (6 bases). The V gene lost 3 bases and the J gene lost 6 bases, with 14 bases spanning the gap. From germline, CDR1 is MNHEY and CDR2 SMNVEV (reference sequence). There are 14 residues in the CDR3. The CDR3 protein is CASSFLQGLNGYTF. CDR3 sequence (DNA): TGTGCCAGCAGTTTTCTCCAGGGGCTTAATGGCTACACCTTC.

This rearrangement joins TRBV27 to TRBJ2-3; D is unresolved. The CDR3 is 14 amino acids. Germline loops: CDR1 MNHEY, CDR2 SMNVEV (reference sequence). Between the trimmed V and J ends, which lost 2 bases and 0 bases, there was a span of 6 bases. CDR3 in amino acids: CASSLRRSTDTQYF. The CDR3 coding sequence is TGTGCCAGCAGTTTACGCCGGAGCACAGATACGCAGTATTTT.

This chain links TRBV19 with TRBJ2-1; the D is unclear. The CDR3 covers 12 residues. The germline V gene encodes CDR1 LNHDA and CDR2 SQIVND (reference sequence). Trimming cost V 5 bases and J 9 bases, with 11 bases left between them. The CDR3 coding sequence is TGTGCCAGTAGTCAGGTAGTCACTGAGCAGTTCTTC. It yields the protein CASSQVVTEQFF.

By share, this clone counts as medium-sized. This chain joins TRBV6-4 and TRBJ2-2; TRBD1 matches 10 bases. The length of the CDR3 is 15 residues. Trimming at V came to 5 bases and at J to 2 bases, leaving 2 bases not matched to a gene. Germline CDR1 is MRHNA and CDR2 is SNTAGT. Here the CDR3 reads CASSRQGANTGELFF. As DNA, the CDR3 is TGTGCCAGCAGTCGACAGGGGGCTAACACCGGGGAGCTGTTTTTT.

The rearrangement joins TRBV30 to TRBJ2-2, with 8 bases lining up with TRBD1. The CDR3 length is 13 residues. Germline V gene sequence: CDR1 GTSNPN, CDR2 SVGIG (reference sequence). The trim removed 5 bases at V and 1 base at J, leaving 0 bases unmatched. The DNA of the CDR3 is TGTGCCTGGGGACAGGGGAACACCGGGGAGCTGTTTTTT. This gives the protein CAWGQGNTGELFF.

V usage is TRBV4-1 and J usage is TRBJ2-5; 12 bases align to TRBD2. Germline values: CDR1 MGHRA, CDR2 YSYEKL. Trimming at V came to 4 bases and at J to 4 bases, leaving 10 bases not matched to a gene. The CDR3 sequence is 17 residues long. The CDR3 sequence is CASSLGTSGQGGETQYF. DNA of the CDR3: TGCGCCAGCAGCCTCGGGACTAGCGGGCAAGGCGGAGAGACCCAGTACTTC.

This rearrangement joins TRBV7-9 to TRBJ2-5; perhaps TRBD2 as D (5 bases). CDR3 length: 13 amino acids. V was pared by 4 bases and J by 3 bases, with 9 bases between. CDR1 is SEHNR, CDR2 FQNEAQ, per germline (reference sequence). CDR3 protein: CASSSRDEETQYF. In DNA, the CDR3 is TGTGCCAGCAGCTCCCGGGATGAAGAGACCCAGTACTTC.

This clone appeared a few times. The rearrangement joins TRBV27 to TRBJ1-5, with 8 bases lining up with TRBD1. CDR1 MNHEY and CDR2 SMNVEV come from the germline V gene (reference sequence). V dropped 4 bases and J dropped 10; count of bases not matched to a gene: 12. CDR3 length: 15 residues. The CDR3 bases are TGTGCCAGCAGTTCCCTCGGACAGGGCTCGAGACCCCAGCATTTT. Translation: CASSSLGQGSRPQHF.

This rearrangement joins TRBV15 to TRBJ1-1; D perhaps matches TRBD1 (5 bases). The CDR3 contains 14 residues. V shed 3 bases and J shed 1 base, with 9 bases lying between them. The germline CDR1 and CDR2 sequences are LNHNV and YYDKDF (reference sequence). CDR3 amino acids: CATSRSTGNTEAFF. CDR3 nucleotide sequence: TGTGCCACCAGCAGGTCAACAGGGAACACTGAAGCTTTCTTT.